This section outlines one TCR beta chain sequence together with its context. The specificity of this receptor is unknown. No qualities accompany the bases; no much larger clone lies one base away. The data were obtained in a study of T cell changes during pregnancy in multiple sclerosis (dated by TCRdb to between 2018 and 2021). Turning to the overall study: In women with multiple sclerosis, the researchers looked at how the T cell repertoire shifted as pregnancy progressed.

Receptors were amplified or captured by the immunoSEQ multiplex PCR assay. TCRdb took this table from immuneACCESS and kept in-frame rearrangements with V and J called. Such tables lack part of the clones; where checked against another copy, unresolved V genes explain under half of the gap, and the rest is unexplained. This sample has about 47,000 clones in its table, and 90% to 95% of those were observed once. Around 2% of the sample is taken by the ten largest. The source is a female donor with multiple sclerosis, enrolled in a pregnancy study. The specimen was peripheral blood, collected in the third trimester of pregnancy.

CDR3 region: CASSVSGPTNTEAFF. The sequenced DNA is TGTGCCAGCAGCGTAAGCGGGCCTACTAACACTGAAGCTTTCTTT. The chain employs TRBV7-3 and TRBJ1-1; no D segment can be confidently identified. A distance of 15 bases separates the germline ends of V and J, which lose 5 bases and 2 bases respectively. Taken from cysteine to phenylalanine, the CDR3 has 15 residues. Only the CDR3 part of the read is kept: 45 bases, read in frame from the first base. CDR1 and CDR2, per the germline V gene, are SGHTA and FQGTGA.